By frequency, the clone carrying this T cell receptor beta chain is medium-sized. Read data end 3 residues before the CDR3 end; the end is taken from the germline J gene. The source of the sample is a study of T cells in women clearing cervical HPV infection. Germline V gives CDR1 SNHLY, CDR2 FYNNEI. J was trimmed by 5 bases and V by 4 bases; bases with no gene match: 1. The CDR3 is made up of 13 amino acids. Measured with immunoSEQ multiplex PCR; TCRdb has only the in-frame clones, and not every one. The sample totals around 15,000 clones; its top ten clones hold roughly 6.8%. Sequenced input: blood buffy coat. The TCR comes from a woman between 18 and 75 years old with a cervical HPV16 infection that either progressed to CIN3+ or cleared (not recorded which). The genes are TRBV2 and TRBJ2-1; TRBD1 agrees at 8 bases. CDR3 residues: CASSGTGNNEQFF. The CDR3 DNA, read in part, is TGTGCCAGCAGTGGGACAGGGAACAATGAG.